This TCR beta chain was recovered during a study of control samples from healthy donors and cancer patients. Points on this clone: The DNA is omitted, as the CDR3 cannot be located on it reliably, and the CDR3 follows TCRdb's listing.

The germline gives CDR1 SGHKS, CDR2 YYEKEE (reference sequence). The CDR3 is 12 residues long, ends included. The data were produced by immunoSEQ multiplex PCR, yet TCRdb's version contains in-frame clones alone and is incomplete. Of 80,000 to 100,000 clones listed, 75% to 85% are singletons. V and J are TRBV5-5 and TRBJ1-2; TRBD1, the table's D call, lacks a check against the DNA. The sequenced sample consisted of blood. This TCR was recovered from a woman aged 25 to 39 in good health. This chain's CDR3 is CAFGAGSSMLSF.